These 5 T cell receptor beta chains were sequenced from one sample in a study of early T cells in non-severe SARS-CoV-2 infection (dated by TCRdb to about 2021). To prepare the library, 5' RACE was applied. This sample was sequenced with a NextSeq 500. Using fastp at Q25 and MiXCR, TCRdb reprocessed the public reads and kept productive beta chains. For every CDR3 protein sequence, its rows merge into one entry that carries the most common genes and DNA. The sample table lists tens of thousands of distinct CDR3 sequences, 5.4% of them with a count of one. 6% to 7% of the sample goes to the ten largest clones. Specimen: whole blood, collected at baseline. These receptors were taken from an adult who was a healthcare worker with PCR-confirmed SARS-CoV-2 infection or an uninfected control (not recorded which).

This chain connects TRBV7-9 to TRBJ2-7, with D hard to call. CDR1 is SEHNR, CDR2 FQNEAQ, per germline (reference sequence). Trimming left V 5 bases short and J 0 bases short, with 11 bases between. This CDR3 is 14 amino acids long. This chain's CDR3 is CASSPSAGSYEQYF. CDR3 nucleotides: TGTGCCAGCAGCCCTTCGGCAGGCTCCTACGAGCAGTACTTC.

In its sample, this clonotype was seen a few times. The chain employs TRBV7-3 and TRBJ2-3, with D uncertain. From germline, CDR1 is SGHTA and CDR2 FQGTGA. This CDR3 comprises 15 residues. V was shortened by 2 bases and J by 2 bases, with 11 bases between the two germline ends. CDR3 residues: CASSLRGLTTDTQYF. The CDR3 bases are TGTGCCAGCAGCTTACGCGGCCTTACCACAGATACGCAGTATTTT.

At least ten counts were recorded for this clonotype. The rearrangement joins TRBV2 to TRBJ2-1; 7 bases are a match to TRBD2. The CDR3 sequence is 14 residues long. In germline, CDR1 is SNHLY, CDR2 FYNNEI. Losses at the gene ends were 7 bases for V and 7 bases for J; bases not matched to a gene: 10. CDR3 protein: CASTFRPSGNEQFF. The CDR3 coding sequence is TGTGCCAGCACATTCCGTCCTAGCGGAAATGAGCAGTTCTTC.

This clonotype was picked up many times. The V call is TRBV20-1, the J call TRBJ2-3; 11 bases are a match to TRBD2. The V gene's germline CDR1 is DFQATT and CDR2 SNEGSKA (reference sequence). CDR3 length equals 17 residues. V shed 0 bases, J shed 1 base, and the junction held 6 bases outside the gene matches. The CDR3 coding sequence is TGCAGTGCTAGAGACGCGGCTAGCGGGAGGCGCACAGATACGCAGTATTTT. It encodes CSARDAASGRRTDTQYF.

This clonotype was detected ten times or more. The gene calls are TRBV19 and TRBJ1-1; no definite D call. Trimming removed 3 bases from V and 0 bases from J, with 8 bases in between. The germline V gene has CDR1 LNHDA and CDR2 SQIVND (reference sequence). The CDR3 totals 14 residues. CDR3 region: CASSMQRLNTEAFF. The CDR3 DNA reads as TGTGCCAGTAGTATGCAGAGATTGAACACTGAAGCTTTCTTT.